This T cell receptor (beta chain) is from a study of cytomegalovirus exposure and HLA in healthy donors. Both 60 Vbeta primers and 13 Jbeta primers went into the PCR. Assay used: immunoSEQ multiplex PCR; TCRdb lists only in-frame clones, some missing. The sample has 150,000 to 200,000 clones, 79% seen once. This CDR3 spans 14 amino acids. Germline assignment: CDR1 LNHDA and CDR2 SQIVND (reference sequence). The germline V and J ends were trimmed by 5 bases and 5 bases, with 13 bases remaining between them. Material: PBMCs. The chain is built from TRBV19 and TRBJ2-1, with D perhaps matching TRBD1 (6 bases). This sequence was found in a woman between 50 and 59 years old in good health and CMV-seronegative. The CDR3 coding sequence is TGTGCCAGTAGTCCACGGACAGTGAACAATGAGCAGTTCTTC. The encoded protein is CASSPRTVNNEQFF.